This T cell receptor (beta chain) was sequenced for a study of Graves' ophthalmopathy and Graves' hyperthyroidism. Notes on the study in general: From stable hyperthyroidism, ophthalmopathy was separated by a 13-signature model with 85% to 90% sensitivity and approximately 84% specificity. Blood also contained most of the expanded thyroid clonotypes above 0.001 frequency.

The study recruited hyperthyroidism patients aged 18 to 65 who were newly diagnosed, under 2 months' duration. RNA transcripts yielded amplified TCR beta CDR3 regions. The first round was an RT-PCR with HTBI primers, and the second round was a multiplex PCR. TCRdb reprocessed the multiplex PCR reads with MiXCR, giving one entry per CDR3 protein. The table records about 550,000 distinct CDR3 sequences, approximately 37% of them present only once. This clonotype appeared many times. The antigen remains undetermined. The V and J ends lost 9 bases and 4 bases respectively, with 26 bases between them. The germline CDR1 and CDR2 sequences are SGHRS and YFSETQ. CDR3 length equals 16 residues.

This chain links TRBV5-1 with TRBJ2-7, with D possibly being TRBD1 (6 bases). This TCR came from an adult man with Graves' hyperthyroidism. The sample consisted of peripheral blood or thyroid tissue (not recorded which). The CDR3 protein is CATGQRERGDSYEQYF. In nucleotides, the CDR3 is TGCGCCACCGGACAGCGTGAGAGGGGCGACTCTTACGAGCAGTACTTC.